Listed here are 17 T cell receptor beta chains from one sample, sequenced in a study of blood T cell repertoires in COVID-19. The protocol was immunoSEQ multiplex PCR, while the TCRdb copy is restricted to in-frame clones and leaves out a portion. The sample yields 210,000 or so clones, 89% seen once. Source material: peripheral blood. Source of these receptors: a woman between 40 and 55 years old with acute or convalescent COVID-19.

The rearrangement joins TRBV7-3 to TRBJ1-2; TRBD1 matches at 11 bases. This CDR3 has 15 amino acids. Trimming took 5 bases from V and 8 from J; bases not matched to a gene: 10. Per germline, CDR1 SGHTA and CDR2 FQGTGA. The DNA of the CDR3 is TGTGCCAGCAGCGGAACCGGGACAGGGGGTGAGGGCTACACCTTC. As protein: CASSGTGTGGEGYTF.

The V call is TRBV19, the J call TRBJ1-3; TRBD1 is a possible D gene (6 bases). CDR1 is LNHDA, CDR2 SQIVND, per germline (reference sequence). The CDR3 loop spans 16 amino acids. Trimming took 4 bases from V and 1 from J, leaving 14 bases between them. DNA for the CDR3: TGTGCCAGTAGTAATGAAGGGGGGGGTTCTGGAAACACCATATATTTT. Protein: CASSNEGGGSGNTIYF.

The CDR3 here is CASNQGGYNEQFF. CDR3 nucleotides: TGTGCCAGCAATCAGGGCGGCTACAATGAGCAGTTCTTC. The chain is built from TRBV7-3 and TRBJ2-1; possibly TRBD1 for D (5 bases). V gave up 7 bases and J gave up 3 bases, with 10 bases separating them. The CDR3 loop spans 13 amino acids. Germline CDR1 is SGHTA and CDR2 is FQGTGA.

CDR3 sequence (DNA): TGCAGCGTTGTAGACGGGAACACTGAAGCTTTCTTT. Translation: CSVVDGNTEAFF. V gene TRBV29-1 combines with J gene TRBJ1-1, with unresolved D. This CDR3 contains 12 residues. V lost 4 bases and J 1 base, leaving 7 bases between the germline ends. Germline V gene sequence: CDR1 SQVTM, CDR2 ANQGSEA.

The chain joins TRBV11-2 to TRBJ2-1; weak D call: TRBD1 (5 bases). Germline CDR1 and CDR2: SGHAT and FQNNGV. There are 16 residues in the CDR3. The germline V and J ends were trimmed by 4 bases and 4 bases, with 17 bases remaining between them. CDR3 coding DNA: TGTGCCAGCAGCTCCTCGTCAGGGCTAGGGTACAATGAGCAGTTCTTC. Amino acid sequence: CASSSSSGLGYNEQFF.

The chain couples TRBV11-2 to TRBJ1-3; unclear D gene. The V and J ends lost 6 bases and 0 bases respectively, with 18 bases between them. Germline lookup yields CDR1 SGHAT and CDR2 FQNNGV. The length of the CDR3 is 17 residues. In nucleotides, the CDR3 is TGTGCCAGCAGTGCCACGGTGCGACATAGCTCTGGAAACACCATATATTTT. Its protein is CASSATVRHSSGNTIYF.

CDR3: CASRQRIYNEQFF. The CDR3 nucleotides are TGTGCCAGCAGGCAGCGGATCTACAATGAGCAGTTCTTC. The gene calls are TRBV2 and TRBJ2-1, with a tentative D call TRBD2 (5 bases). This CDR3 has 13 residues. Germline loops: CDR1 SNHLY, CDR2 FYNNEI. The V end was cut by 6 bases, the J end by 3 bases, with 9 bases between.

The V gene is TRBV6-6, the J gene TRBJ2-7, with 7 bases lining up with TRBD1. The CDR3 loop spans 13 amino acids. After removal of 5 bases from V and 3 bases from J, the junction contained 4 bases not matched to a gene. CDR1 is MNHNY, CDR2 SVGAGI, per germline (reference sequence). In DNA form, the CDR3 reads TGTGCCAGCAGTCAACGACAGGGCTACGAGCAGTACGTC. Translating gives CASSQRQGYEQYV.

V is TRBV2 and J is TRBJ1-1; 7 bases are shared with TRBD1. V shed 2 bases, J shed 4 bases, and the junction held 10 bases outside the gene matches. The CDR3 is 16 amino acids. CDR1 is SNHLY and CDR2 is FYNNEI in the germline V gene. The CDR3 loop is CASSEISTGVATEAFF. CDR3 DNA sequence: TGTGCCAGCAGTGAAATTAGTACAGGGGTGGCCACTGAAGCTTTCTTT. Full variable domain (missing parts from reference TRBV2 and TRBJ1-1): EPEVTQTPSHQVTQMGQEVILRCVPISNHLYFYWYRQILGQKVEFLVSFYNNEISEKSEIFDDQFSVERPDGSNFTLKIRSTKLEDSAMYFCASSEISTGVATEAFFGQGTRLTVV.

CDR3 sequence: CASSSEDREKQPQHF. The DNA of the CDR3 is TGTGCCAGCAGCTCAGAGGACAGGGAGAAGCAGCCCCAGCATTTT. V usage is TRBV6-6 and J usage is TRBJ1-5; 8 nucleotides agree with TRBD1. With 6 bases clipped from V and 7 bases from J, the junction kept 11 bases outside the gene matches. The CDR3 spans 15 residues. Per germline, CDR1 MNHNY and CDR2 SVGAGI (reference sequence).

The chain links TRBV6-2 or TRBV6-3 to TRBJ2-7; D remains unclear. CDR1 MNHEY and CDR2 SVGEGT come from the germline V gene. The CDR3 contains 13 residues. V shed 2 bases and J shed 3 bases, with 8 bases lying between them. DNA of the CDR3: TGTGCCAGCAGTTACGGCGGCATCTACGAGCAGTACGTC. Translation: CASSYGGIYEQYV.

The gene calls are TRBV6-2 or TRBV6-3 and TRBJ2-7, with D perhaps TRBD2 (5 bases). The CDR3 contains 15 residues. The germline CDR1 and CDR2 sequences are MNHEY and SVGEGT. V lost 2 bases, J lost 0 bases, and 11 bases lay in between. This CDR3 is CASSYPGLGSYEQYV. CDR3 in DNA: TGTGCCAGCAGTTACCCCGGACTCGGCTCCTACGAGCAGTACGTC.

J is TRBJ1-2 and V is TRBV15; D possibly corresponds to TRBD1 (5 bases). The CDR3 runs 14 residues. Germline V gene sequence: CDR1 LNHNV, CDR2 YYDKDF (reference sequence). The V and J ends lost 4 bases and 1 base respectively, with 10 bases between them. The CDR3 loop is CATSNPQDNYGYTF. The CDR3 region has the DNA TGTGCCACCAGCAATCCACAGGATAACTATGGCTACACCTTC.

The chain links TRBV10-1 to TRBJ1-1, with D maybe TRBD1 (6 bases). CDR1 and CDR2 from the germline V gene are WNHNN and SYGVQD (reference sequence). Trimming shortened V by 6 bases and J by 0 bases, and 14 bases separated the two germline ends. This CDR3 region has 15 residues. Here the CDR3 reads CASSRGNYMNTEAFF. CDR3 nucleotides: TGCGCCAGCAGCAGGGGAAATTACATGAACACTGAAGCTTTCTTT.

This chain joins TRBV10-3 and TRBJ2-1; 8 bases are shared with TRBD2. The V gene's germline CDR1 is ENHRY and CDR2 SYGVKD. J was trimmed by 7 bases and V by 10 bases; bases with no gene match: 9. CDR3 length: 13 amino acids. The CDR3 protein is CATGTRGSNEQFF. For the CDR3, the DNA is TGTGCCACCGGGACTAGAGGATCAAATGAGCAGTTCTTC.

The J gene is TRBJ1-3, the V gene TRBV19; D unclear. Germline CDR1 is LNHDA and CDR2 is SQIVND (reference sequence). This CDR3 has 15 amino acids. Trimming cost V 1 base and J 7 bases, with 14 bases left between them. The CDR3 region has the DNA TGTGCCAGTAGTATAGTTCCGGGAACGGGGAACACCATATATTTT. Amino acid sequence: CASSIVPGTGNTIYF.

The table lists this clone with a count of one. The rearrangement joins TRBV6-5 to TRBJ1-5; D not certain. This CDR3 region has 14 residues. Per germline, CDR1 MNHEY and CDR2 SVGAGI. The CDR3 DNA follows: TGTGGGACGTTTGGGAGTGTTAGCAATCAGCCCCAGCATTTT. This codes for CGTFGSVSNQPQHF.